The sequence of this TCR beta chain was determined in a study of cytomegalovirus exposure and HLA in healthy donors. 13 Jbeta primers and 60 Vbeta primers were used for the PCR. Here immunoSEQ multiplex PCR was the method, and the copy in TCRdb shows in-frame clones only, minus some. The sample has around 150,000 clones; 75% to 90% are singletons. The sequence came from a young man in good health and CMV-seropositive. Sequenced input: PBMCs.

This CDR3 is CASSLTGYPYEQYF. As DNA, the CDR3 is TGTGCCAGCAGCCTAACAGGGTACCCTTACGAGCAGTACTTC. This chain links TRBV14 with TRBJ2-7; D might be TRBD1 (6 bases). The CDR3 is made up of 14 amino acids. Trimming took 4 bases from V and 4 from J, leaving 14 bases between them. The germline gives CDR1 SGHDN, CDR2 FVKESK.